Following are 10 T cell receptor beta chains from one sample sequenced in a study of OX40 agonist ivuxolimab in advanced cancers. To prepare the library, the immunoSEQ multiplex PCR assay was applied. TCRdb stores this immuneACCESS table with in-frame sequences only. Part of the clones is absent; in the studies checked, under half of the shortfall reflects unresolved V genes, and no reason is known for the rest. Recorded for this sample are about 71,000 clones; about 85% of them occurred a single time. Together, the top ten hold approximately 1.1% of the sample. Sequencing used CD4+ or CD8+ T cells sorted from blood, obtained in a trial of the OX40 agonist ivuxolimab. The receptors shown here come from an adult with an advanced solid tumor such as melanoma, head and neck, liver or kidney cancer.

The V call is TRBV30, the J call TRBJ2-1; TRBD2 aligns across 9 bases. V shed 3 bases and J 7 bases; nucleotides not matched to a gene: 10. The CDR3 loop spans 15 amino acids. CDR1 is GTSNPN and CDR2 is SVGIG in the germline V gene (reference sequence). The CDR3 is CAWRDPRTSANEQFF. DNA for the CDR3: TGTGCCTGGAGAGATCCCCGGACTAGCGCTAATGAGCAGTTCTTC.

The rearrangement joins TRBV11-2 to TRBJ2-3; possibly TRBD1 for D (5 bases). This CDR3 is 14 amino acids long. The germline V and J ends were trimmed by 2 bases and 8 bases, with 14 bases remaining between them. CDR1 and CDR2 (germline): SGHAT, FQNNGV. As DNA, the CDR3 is TGTGCCAGCAGCTTAAGTGGCCGGCAGGGTACGCAGTATTTT. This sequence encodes CASSLSGRQGTQYF.

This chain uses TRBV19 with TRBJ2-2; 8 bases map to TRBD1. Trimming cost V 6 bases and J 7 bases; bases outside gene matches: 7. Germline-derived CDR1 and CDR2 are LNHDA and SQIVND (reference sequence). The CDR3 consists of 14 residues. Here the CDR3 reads CASSVTGVGGELFF. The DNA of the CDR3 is TGTGCCAGTAGCGTGACAGGGGTGGGCGGGGAGCTGTTTTTT.

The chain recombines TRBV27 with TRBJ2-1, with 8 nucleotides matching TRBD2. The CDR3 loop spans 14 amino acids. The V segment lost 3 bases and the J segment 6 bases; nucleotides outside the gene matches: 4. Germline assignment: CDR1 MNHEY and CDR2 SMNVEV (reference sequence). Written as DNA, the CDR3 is TGTGCCAGCAGTTTCAGCGGGAGCGTCAATGAGCAGTTCTTC. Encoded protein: CASSFSGSVNEQFF.

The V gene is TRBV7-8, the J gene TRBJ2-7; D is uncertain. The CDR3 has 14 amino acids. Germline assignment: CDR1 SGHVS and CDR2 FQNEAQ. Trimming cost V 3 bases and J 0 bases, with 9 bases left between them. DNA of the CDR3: TGTGCCAGCAGCTTCGTTAGGAGCTCCTACGAGCAGTACTTC. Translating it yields CASSFVRSSYEQYF.

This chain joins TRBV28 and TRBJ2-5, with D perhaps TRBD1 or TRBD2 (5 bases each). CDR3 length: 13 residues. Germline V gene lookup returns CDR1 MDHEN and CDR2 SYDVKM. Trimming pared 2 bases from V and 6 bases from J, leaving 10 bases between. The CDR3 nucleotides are TGTGCCAGCAGTTTAGGGGGAAGGAAGACCCAGTACTTC. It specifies CASSLGGRKTQYF.

CDR3 loop: CASSGSGNPYEQYF. The CDR3 coding sequence is TGTGCCAGCAGTGGGAGCGGGAATCCCTACGAGCAGTACTTC. This chain joins TRBV2 and TRBJ2-7, with 7 bases lining up with TRBD2. The germline gives CDR1 SNHLY, CDR2 FYNNEI. The CDR3 is 14 amino acids. V lost 4 bases and J lost 2; bases outside the gene matches: 5. Combining the CDR3 with reference TRBV2 and TRBJ2-7 gives the whole variable domain EPEVTQTPSHQVTQMGQEVILRCVPISNHLYFYWYRQILGQKVEFLVSFYNNEISEKSEIFDDQFSVERPDGSNFTLKIRSTKLEDSAMYFCASSGSGNPYEQYFGPGTRLTVT.

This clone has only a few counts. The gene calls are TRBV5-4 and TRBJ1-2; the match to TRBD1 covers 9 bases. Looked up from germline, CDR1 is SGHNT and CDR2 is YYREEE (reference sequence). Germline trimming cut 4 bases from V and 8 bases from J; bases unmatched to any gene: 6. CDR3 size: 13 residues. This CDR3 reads CASSLQGARGYTF. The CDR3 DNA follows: TGTGCCAGCAGCCTACAGGGGGCTAGAGGCTACACCTTC.

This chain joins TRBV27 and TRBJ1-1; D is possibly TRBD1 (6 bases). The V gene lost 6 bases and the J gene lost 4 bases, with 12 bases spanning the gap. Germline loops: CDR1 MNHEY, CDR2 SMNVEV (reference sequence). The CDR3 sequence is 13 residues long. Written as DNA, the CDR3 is TGTGCCAGCAGGTCGGACAGACGCACTGAAGCTTTCTTT. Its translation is CASRSDRRTEAFF.

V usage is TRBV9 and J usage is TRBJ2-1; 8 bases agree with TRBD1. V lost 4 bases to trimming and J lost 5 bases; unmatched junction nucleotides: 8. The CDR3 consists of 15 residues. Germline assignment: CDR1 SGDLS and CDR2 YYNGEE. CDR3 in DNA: TGTGCCAGCAGCTCTCGGACAGGGACGGACAATGAGCAGTTCTTC. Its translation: CASSSRTGTDNEQFF.